This T cell receptor beta chain was sequenced for a study of blood T cell repertoires in COVID-19. Looking at the study overall: Acute and convalescent COVID-19 specimens originated in the United States, Italy and Spain. Nucleic acid was either cDNA or gDNA, and it came from T cells, B-cell-depleted T cells, or PBMCs.

CDR3 length: 14 amino acids. From germline, CDR1 is LGHDT and CDR2 YNNKEL (reference sequence). V lost 8 bases and J 1 base, leaving 11 bases between the germline ends. Per the study methods: Cell counts per sample came from amplifying reference gene primers. Data came from immunoSEQ multiplex PCR; TCRdb stores just in-frame clones and leaves some out. The V and J calls and the clone size are those of that table, but D and trimming were determined from the DNA. The sample records about 37,000 clones, about 88% being singletons. This clone was recorded once. Sequencing input: peripheral blood. The V call is TRBV3-1 (or the pseudogene TRBV3-2), the J call TRBJ2-2; TRBD2 is a possible D gene (6 bases). This TCR was recovered from a man in his 60s with active COVID-19. For the CDR3, the DNA is TGTGCCAGCGGGGGAGGACTGAACACCGGGGAGCTGTTTTTT. It encodes CASGGGLNTGELFF.